The T cell receptor beta chain described here comes from a study of CD8+CD57+ T cells in acquired aplastic anemia. At the level of the study: Recorded DNA amounts for sorted CD4+ and CD8+ cells had an average of 3.2 ug. General study points: Researchers report that about 28 CD8+ CDR3 sequences appeared in both patients and controls.

The CDR3 is 15 amino acids. Germline V gene data show CDR1 as LNHNV and CDR2 as YYDKDF (reference sequence). A note on this clonotype: Antigen specificity is unknown. At one end, the junction sequence differs from germline, possibly due to a read error.

Patients included in sequencing had previously demonstrated CD8+CD57+ cell expansion by flow cytometry. Each of the patients presented with severe acquired aplastic anemia. The study sampled blood from patients who had received no therapy. Genomic DNA, serving as template, underwent TCR beta VDJ and CDR3 profiling. TCRdb used MiXCR to reprocess the reads, holding one entry per CDR3 protein. The sample holds hundreds of thousands of distinct CDR3 sequences; roughly 80% are singletons and the top ten take 40% to 55%. The sequenced sample consisted of sorted CD4+, CD8+, or CD8+CD57+ T cells (not recorded which) from PBMCs. This sequence originates from a human donor with aplastic anemia. J is TRBJ1-1 and V is TRBV15; 7 positions match TRBD1. For the CDR3, the DNA is TGTGCCAGCAGCTGCGTCTTGACAGGGATTACTGAGGATTTCTTC. Translated: CASSCVLTGITEDFF.